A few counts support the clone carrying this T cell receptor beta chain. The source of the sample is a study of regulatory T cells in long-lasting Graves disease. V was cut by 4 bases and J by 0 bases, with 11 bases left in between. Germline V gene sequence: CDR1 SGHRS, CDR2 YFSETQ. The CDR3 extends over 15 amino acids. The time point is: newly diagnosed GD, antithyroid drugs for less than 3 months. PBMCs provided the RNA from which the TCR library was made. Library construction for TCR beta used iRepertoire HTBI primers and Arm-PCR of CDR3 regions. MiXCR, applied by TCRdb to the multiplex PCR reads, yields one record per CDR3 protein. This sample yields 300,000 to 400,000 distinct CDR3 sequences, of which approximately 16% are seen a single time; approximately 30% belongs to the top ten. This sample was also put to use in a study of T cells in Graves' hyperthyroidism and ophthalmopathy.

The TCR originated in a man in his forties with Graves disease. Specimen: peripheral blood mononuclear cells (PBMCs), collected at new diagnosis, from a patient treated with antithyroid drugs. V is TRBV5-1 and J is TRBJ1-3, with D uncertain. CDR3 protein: CASSRGETSGNTIYF. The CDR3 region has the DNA TGCGCCAGCAGCCGTGGTGAGACCTCTGGAAACACCATATATTTT.